This T cell receptor (beta chain) came from a study of blood T cell repertoires in COVID-19. Study background: The cDNA or gDNA used as material had been derived from T cells, B-cell-depleted T cells, or PBMCs.

CDR3 length: 16 residues. CDR1 is SGHTA and CDR2 is FQGNSA in the germline V gene. Germline trimming cut 0 bases from V and 3 bases from J; bases unmatched to any gene: 5. This table comes from immunoSEQ multiplex PCR, and its TCRdb copy is limited to in-frame clones, with some not included. The sample holds about 340,000 clones; more than 90% are singletons and the top ten take about a fifth. Enrolled through a virtual design, the participants were between 18 and 89 years of age and came from under 25 US areas. Clinical history reported by participants formed the basis on which cohorts were assigned. Symptom resolution, clearance, or two negative PCRs marked donors in Cohort 3 as recovered.

The chain employs TRBV7-2 and TRBJ2-7, with 10 bases that match TRBD2. Sequences were obtained from PBMCs or T cells enriched from blood (not recorded which). The source is a woman aged 25 to 39 who had recovered from COVID-19. Here the CDR3 DNA reads TGTGCCAGCAGCTTAGCAGCGTCTAGCGGGAGCTACGAGCAGTACTTC. This codes for CASSLAASSGSYEQYF.